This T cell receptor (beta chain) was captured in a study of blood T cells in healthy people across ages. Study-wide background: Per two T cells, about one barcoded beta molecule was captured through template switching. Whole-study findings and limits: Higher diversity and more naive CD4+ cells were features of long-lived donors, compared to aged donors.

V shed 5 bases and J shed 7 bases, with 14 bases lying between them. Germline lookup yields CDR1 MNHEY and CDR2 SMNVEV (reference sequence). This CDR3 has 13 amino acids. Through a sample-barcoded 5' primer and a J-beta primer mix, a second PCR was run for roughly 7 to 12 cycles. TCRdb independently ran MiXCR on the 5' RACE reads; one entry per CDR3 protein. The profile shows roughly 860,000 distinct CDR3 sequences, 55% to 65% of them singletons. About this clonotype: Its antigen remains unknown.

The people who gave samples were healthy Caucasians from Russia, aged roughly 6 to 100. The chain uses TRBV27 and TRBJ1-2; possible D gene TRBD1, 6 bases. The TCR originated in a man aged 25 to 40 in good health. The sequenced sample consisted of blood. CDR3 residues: CASSPPGVAGYTF. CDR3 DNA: TGTGCCAGCAGTCCTCCAGGGGTAGCTGGCTACACCTTC.